Below, one T cell receptor beta chain is given with its context. These data come from a study of T cell changes during pregnancy in multiple sclerosis. Some clones are missing from TCRdb's copy, which holds only in-frame ones; the method was immunoSEQ multiplex PCR. The repertoire consists of about 97,000 clones, with just over 90% occurring once and the leading ten covering approximately 0.76%. CDR1 and CDR2 (germline): LNHDA, SQIVND (reference sequence). There are 15 residues in the CDR3. V shed 4 bases and J 3 bases; nucleotides not matched to a gene: 8. The chain joins TRBV19 to TRBJ2-5, with TRBD1 matching 7 bases. The TCR comes from a female donor in good health, enrolled as a control in a pregnancy study. The source material was peripheral blood, sampled in the second trimester of pregnancy. CDR3 protein: CASSTLGTAKETQYF. The CDR3, as DNA: TGTGCCAGTAGTACCCTAGGGACAGCTAAAGAGACCCAGTACTTC.